The following is a T cell receptor beta chain sequence with its context. Its antigen is still unknown. The entry originates in a study of CXCR3-negative and CXCR3-positive naive CD8 T cells. Per germline, CDR1 SNHLY and CDR2 FYNNEI. CDR3 length: 15 residues. Broader study findings: Naive cells with CXCR3 showed TRB CDR3s that were more hydrophobic than those in CXCR3-negative naive cells. Naive subsets had comparable surface CD5, so TRB CDR3 properties gauged TCR strength. Whereas both naive subsets had comparably high diversity, memory CD8+ cells had much lower diversity. Similar TRBV-TRBJ usage was seen in naive cells (both CXCR3-negative and CXCR3-positive), but memory cells differed.

UMI-labeled TRB cDNA libraries were prepared by 5' RACE. TCRdb re-called the 5' RACE reads; every CDR3 protein appears as one record, without DNA. The sample yields 130,000 to 150,000 distinct CDR3 sequences, of which the top ten take up about 0.28%. The chain is built from TRBV2 and TRBJ1-2; TCRdb lists TRBD1, though no DNA is available to test this call. The clonotype comes from a human donor in good health. Some clones in this sample may be carry-over from other donors' samples. What was sequenced was naive CXCR3+ CD8+ T cells from blood. The subset denotes: CD45RO-CCR7+CD27+CD95- naive CD8+ T cells expressing CXCR3 (TNR3+). The CDR3 loop is CASREKTGPNYGYTF.